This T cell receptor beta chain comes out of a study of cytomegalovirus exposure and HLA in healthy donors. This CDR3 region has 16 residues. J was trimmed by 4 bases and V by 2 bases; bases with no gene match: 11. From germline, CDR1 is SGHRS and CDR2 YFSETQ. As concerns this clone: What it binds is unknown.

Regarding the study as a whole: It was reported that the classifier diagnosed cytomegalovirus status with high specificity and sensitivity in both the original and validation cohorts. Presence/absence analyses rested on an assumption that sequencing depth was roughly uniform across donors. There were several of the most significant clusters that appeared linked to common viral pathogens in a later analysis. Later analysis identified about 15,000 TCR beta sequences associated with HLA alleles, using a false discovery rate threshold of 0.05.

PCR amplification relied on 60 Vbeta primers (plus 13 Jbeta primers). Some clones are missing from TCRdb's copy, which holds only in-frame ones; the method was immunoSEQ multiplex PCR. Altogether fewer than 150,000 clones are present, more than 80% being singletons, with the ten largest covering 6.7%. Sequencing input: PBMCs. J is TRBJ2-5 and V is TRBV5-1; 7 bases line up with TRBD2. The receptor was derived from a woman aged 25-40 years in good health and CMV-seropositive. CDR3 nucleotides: TGCGCCAGCAGCTTTGTGGGCGCGGGGAGGGGAGAGACCCAGTACTTC. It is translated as CASSFVGAGRGETQYF.